These T cell receptor beta chains were read from a single sample in a study of control samples from healthy donors and cancer patients. Clones were sequenced by immunoSEQ multiplex PCR, and TCRdb holds only the in-frame ones, with some missing. The table has roughly 160,000 clones, nearly 96% seen once; the top ten hold approximately 0.93%. Material for sequencing was blood. The receptors originated from a woman aged 30 to 39 in good health. Both conserved end residues are part of each CDR3. Fields, in order: J gene, D gene, V gene, CDR3 protein, CDR3 DNA. D genes are given only for firm matches.

TRBJ1-3,.,TRBV28,CASSLVGLTKGNTIYF,TGTGCCAGCAGTTTAGTGGGGCTAACGAAGGGAAACACCATATATTTT
TRBJ1-1,.,TRBV24-1,CATSGGGENTEAFF,TGTGCCACCAGTGGGGGTGGAGAGAACACTGAAGCTTTCTTT
TRBJ1-4,.,TRBV27,CASSLNQGSIEKLFF,TGTGCCAGCAGTTTAAATCAGGGGAGTATTGAAAAACTGTTTTTT
TRBJ2-5,.,TRBV5-6,CASSSRGGVETQYF,TGTGCCAGCAGCTCGAGGGGGGGCGTGGAGACCCAGTACTTC
TRBJ2-7,TRBD1,TRBV19,CASSIDRTGSYEQYF,TGTGCCAGTAGTATAGACCGGACAGGCTCCTACGAGCAGTACTTC
TRBJ1-2,TRBD1,TRBV12-3/TRBV12-4,CASSTTGIYGYTF,TGTGCCAGCAGTACGACAGGGATCTATGGCTACACCTTC
TRBJ1-1,TRBD1,TRBV18,CASSPGQGAPGTEAFF,TGTGCCAGCTCACCCGGACAGGGAGCCCCCGGCACTGAAGCTTTCTTT
TRBJ2-1,.,TRBV6-5,CASSHNLRKQFF,TGTGCCAGCAGCCACAACCTTAGGAAGCAGTTCTTC
TRBJ1-5,.,TRBV18,CASSPAGKSNQPQHF,TGTGCCAGCTCACCTGCGGGGAAGAGCAATCAGCCCCAGCATTTT
TRBJ2-7,.,TRBV11-3,CASSIDDRDRSSYEQYF,TGTGCCAGCAGCATAGATGACCGGGACCGGAGCTCCTACGAGCAGTACTTC
TRBJ1-2,.,TRBV6-2/TRBV6-3,CASSWDDSNGYTF,TGTGCCAGCAGTTGGGACGACTCTAATGGCTACACCTTC
TRBJ2-4,.,TRBV28,CASSLWAGQHGAKNIQYF,TGTGCCAGCAGTTTATGGGCGGGACAGCATGGAGCCAAAAACATTCAGTACTTC
TRBJ1-5,.,TRBV19,CASSIREWEGNQPQHF,TGTGCCAGTAGTATACGGGAGTGGGAGGGCAATCAGCCCCAGCATTTT
TRBJ2-1,.,TRBV5-1,CASSSLWDNEQFF,TGCGCCAGCAGCTCTCTATGGGACAATGAGCAGTTCTTC
TRBJ2-7,TRBD1,TRBV28,CASSFPDRDMYEQYF,TGTGCCAGCAGTTTTCCCGACAGGGATATGTACGAGCAGTACTTC
TRBJ1-5,.,TRBV10-3,CAISESRGDQPQHF,TGTGCCATCAGTGAGTCAAGGGGGGATCAGCCCCAGCATTTT
TRBJ2-1,TRBD2,TRBV2,CASSEAFSGGQFF,TGTGCCAGCAGTGAAGCTTTCTCGGGGGGGCAGTTCTTC
TRBJ1-4,.,TRBV11-2,CASSLVVGGRGEKLFF,TGTGCCAGCAGCTTAGTAGTGGGGGGCCGCGGTGAAAAACTGTTTTTT
TRBJ1-1,.,TRBV19,CASSIRALSHTEAFF,TGTGCCAGTAGTATACGCGCTCTTTCTCACACTGAAGCTTTCTTT
TRBJ1-1,.,TRBV4-1,CASSQEGGYGNTEAFF,TGCGCCAGCAGCCAAGAGGGGGGATATGGGAACACTGAAGCTTTCTTT